This T cell receptor (beta chain) emerged from a study of metastatic and nonmetastatic thyroid tumors (dated by TCRdb to about 2020). Notes on the research overall: Repertoires were compared across peripheral blood and tumor or nodule tissue samples from malignant and benign thyroid patients.

V and J lose 3 bases and 0 bases, and a span of 6 bases separates them. CDR1 MNHEY and CDR2 SMNVEV are derived from the germline V gene (reference sequence). From its cysteine to its phenylalanine, the CDR3 spans 14 amino acids. Of all the DNA, just the CDR3 is kept, 42 bases in frame from base 1. Before undergoing thyroid surgery, none of the patients had been given any kind of treatment. Patient clinical samples collected from the early 2010s to the late 2010s were retrospectively analysed using T-cell receptor beta sequencing. Library construction relied on PCR. The data were produced on an Illumina HiSeq 4000. High-throughput sequencing was used to profile the TCR beta-chain CDR3 region of every patient. Per the source publication's procedure: Drawing on CDR3 differences between clinicopathological groups, the researchers built a classifier meant to tell apart patients with distant-metastatic papillary thyroid cancer. Repertoire diversity was assessed with the Shannon index, and tumor-blood repertoire similarity with the Morisita-Horn index. TCRdb cleaned the public reads at Q25 with fastp, built clones with MiXCR and kept in-frame beta chains. The V and J calls follow TCRdb's processing rather than the paper's. For this sample there are roughly 14,000 clones; 25% to 35% appear just once. 10% to 15% of the sample comes from the top ten.

This clone is assessed as medium-sized (0.01 to 0.1%). Its antigen is not yet known. The sample holds no much larger clone one base away, and base qualities are not on file. Results the study describes overall, beyond this receptor: TCR beta diversity was reported as significantly higher in malignant tumors than in benign nodules, in both blood and tumor samples.

This receptor was identified in a male donor with papillary thyroid cancer or a benign thyroid nodule (not recorded which). Some clones in this sample may be carry-over from other donors' samples. This chain joins TRBV27 to TRBJ2-1, with a weak D call of TRBD2 (6 bases match). The sample was tumor tissue. The nucleotides read TGTGCCAGCAGTTTCGGGGGCTCCTACAATGAGCAGTTCTTC. This translates into CASSFGGSYNEQFF.